One sample yielded the 8 T cell receptor beta chains listed below, sequenced in a study of T-cell memory formation after mild COVID-19. TCRdb processed the 5' RACE reads anew with MiXCR; each CDR3 protein has one entry. The sample shows 95,000 to 120,000 distinct CDR3 sequences, 15% to 20% of them seen only once. What was sequenced was PBMCs or a T cell subset sorted from them (not recorded which). The receptors stem from a man younger than 35 who had mild COVID-19 (a few samples of this study predate the infection). Cell type and time point are not known.

This clonotype was picked up a small number of times. V usage is TRBV7-2 and J usage is TRBJ2-2; D not certain. This CDR3 comprises 15 residues. Trimming shortened V by 3 bases and J by 0 bases, and 8 bases separated the two germline ends. Germline CDR1 reads SGHTA; CDR2 reads FQGNSA. The CDR3 is CASSLQSANTGELFF. CDR3 DNA: TGTGCCAGCAGCTTGCAGAGCGCGAACACCGGGGAGCTGTTTTTT.

The V gene is TRBV12-3 or TRBV12-4, the J gene TRBJ2-7; 7 bases are a match to TRBD1. The ends lost 5 bases at V and 2 bases at J; junction bases unmatched: 9. The length of the CDR3 is 15 residues. The DNA of the CDR3 is TGTGCCAGCAGTGGAGGACAGGCCCATCCCTACGAGCAGTACTTC. It specifies CASSGGQAHPYEQYF.

This clonotype was seen a handful of times. The chain employs TRBV5-1 and TRBJ2-3; D might be TRBD2 (6 bases). Germline CDR1 reads SGHRS; CDR2 reads YFSETQ. This CDR3 region has 14 residues. V lost 4 bases to trimming and J lost 3 bases, with 12 bases between them. The CDR3 region has the DNA TGCGCCAGCAGCGGAGGGACCTGGACAGATACGCAGTATTTT. This translates into CASSGGTWTDTQYF.

This clonotype appeared many times. The rearrangement joins TRBV7-6 to TRBJ2-7; tentative D call: TRBD1 (5 bases). The CDR3 contains 12 residues. Germline V gives CDR1 SGHVS, CDR2 FNYEAQ. The V end was cut by 0 bases, the J end by 6 bases, with 6 bases between. The CDR3 DNA sequence: TGTGCCAGCAGCTTAGCAGGGGTCGAGCAGTACTTC. This sequence encodes CASSLAGVEQYF.

This clonotype was counted a few times. The chain combines TRBV3-1 with TRBJ2-3; possibly TRBD2 for D (6 bases). The germline V gene has CDR1 LGHDT and CDR2 YNNKEL (reference sequence). CDR3 length: 17 amino acids. V lost 0 bases to trimming and J lost 2 bases, with 15 bases between them. The CDR3 reads CASSQDNGAGFTDTQYF. Written as DNA, the CDR3 is TGTGCCAGCAGCCAAGATAATGGGGCGGGATTCACAGATACGCAGTATTTT.

The chain joins TRBV6-5 to TRBJ2-3, with D uncertain. The V gene's germline CDR1 is MNHEY and CDR2 SVGAGI. CDR3 length: 13 amino acids. The germline V and J ends were trimmed by 7 bases and 2 bases, with 10 bases remaining between them. The CDR3 DNA sequence: TGTGCCAGCATCGACTCCCCCACAGATACGCAGTATTTT. Its translation is CASIDSPTDTQYF.

This chain connects TRBV7-2 to TRBJ2-1; D is undetermined. The ends were cut back, 6 bases at V and 7 bases at J, with 10 bases in the middle. CDR3 size: 12 residues. Germline values: CDR1 SGHTA, CDR2 FQGNSA. This CDR3 is CASSFSRNEQFF. CDR3 DNA sequence: TGTGCCAGCAGTTTCTCGAGGAATGAGCAGTTCTTC.

This chain uses TRBV5-1 with TRBJ1-1, with a weak D call TRBD1 (6 bases). CDR1 is SGHRS and CDR2 is YFSETQ in the germline V gene. V was clipped by 1 base and J by 3 bases, with 16 bases between them. The CDR3 loop spans 16 amino acids. The CDR3 region is CASSLTTDRIHTEAFF. CDR3 nucleotide sequence: TGCGCCAGCAGCTTGACTACCGACAGGATTCACACTGAAGCTTTCTTT.